Listed below are T cell receptor beta chains from one sample, sequenced in a study of cytomegalovirus exposure and HLA in healthy donors. Clones were read by immunoSEQ multiplex PCR, and TCRdb kept only the in-frame ones, dropping some. The sample comprises about 170,000 clones, approximately 80% of which are singletons, and about 2.1% rests with the top ten. Specimen: PBMCs. The receptors come from a young woman in good health and CMV-seronegative. CDR3s include the opening cysteine and the closing phenylalanine or tryptophan. The D gene is left open where the match is weak. Clone size is shown for a subset of rows, as once, few, many or a class of expanded clone.

TRBD1	.	TRBV5-4	TRBJ2-3	TGTGCCAGCAGCTTTAGGGGGCTAGATACGCAGTATTTT	CASSFRGLDTQYF
TRBD2	.	TRBV6-5	TRBJ2-3	TGTGCCAGCAGTCTACGGACTAGCGCAGATACGCAGTATTTT	CASSLRTSADTQYF
TRBD2	once	TRBV10-3	TRBJ2-2	TGTGCCATCAGTGAGTCAGGACTAGCGACCGGGGAGCTGTTTTTT	CAISESGLATGELFF
TRBD1	.	TRBV7-2	TRBJ1-1	TGTGCCAGCAGCGCTTGGGGGATCCCGGGACAGGGGATGAACACTGAAGCTTTCTTT	CASSAWGIPGQGMNTEAFF
.	once	TRBV5-1	TRBJ1-2	TGCGCCAGCAGCACGCGACAGAGCAACTATGGCTACACCTTC	CASSTRQSNYGYTF
.	.	TRBV7-3	TRBJ2-1	TGTGCCAGCAGCTTAACGGGTGGGAGCTCCTACAATGAGCAGTTCTTC	CASSLTGGSSYNEQFF
.	once	TRBV19	TRBJ2-1	TGTGCCAGTAGTATAGTGAGCAGCCAGGCCCCGTTCTTC	CASSIVSSQAPFF
TRBD1	.	TRBV7-8	TRBJ2-7	TGTGCCAGCAGCTTAGGGGGGACAGGGCTTAGATACGAGCAGTACTTC	CASSLGGTGLRYEQYF
.	.	TRBV27	TRBJ1-1	TGTGCCAGCAGGCCCAGGGCCCTAGGGGCGGGGCAGGCTTTCTTT	CASRPRALGAGQAFF
.	.	TRBV25-1	TRBJ2-1	TGTGCCAGCAGTCCCTGGAGGAGGGGAGACTTCTACAATGAGCAGTTCTTC	CASSPWRRGDFYNEQFF
.	.	TRBV2	TRBJ2-3	TGTGCCAGCCTCGTTCTGGGGGCGTGGGATACGCAGTATTTT	CASLVLGAWDTQYF
TRBD2	.	TRBV5-1	TRBJ2-7	TGCGCCAGCAGTTCTAGCGGGAGTCTCACCTACGAGCAGTACTTC	CASSSSGSLTYEQYF
TRBD1	.	TRBV12-5	TRBJ2-1	TGTGCTAGTGGGCCCGGGACAGGGAACCACAATGAGCAGTTCTTC	CASGPGTGNHNEQFF
.	.	TRBV5-1	TRBJ2-1	TGCGCCAGCAGCTTGGATCGCGATGAGCAGTTCTTC	CASSLDRDEQFF
TRBD1	.	TRBV2	TRBJ1-2	TGTGCCAGCAGAACAGGGGGAGGCGATGGCTACACCTTC	CASRTGGGDGYTF
TRBD1	few	TRBV28	TRBJ2-1	TGTGCCAGCAGTACCCGGACAGGGTGGACCTACAATGAGCAGTTCTTC	CASSTRTGWTYNEQFF
TRBD2	.	TRBV9	TRBJ2-7	TGTGCCAGCAGCTCCGACACCGGGACTAGCGGGAGCCGGTACTTC	CASSSDTGTSGSRYF
.	.	TRBV7-3	TRBJ2-1	TGTGCCAGCAGGTCCGAACTAGTTGGCGGACGCCACAATGAGCAGTTCTTC	CASRSELVGGRHNEQFF
TRBD1	once	TRBV29-1	TRBJ2-7	TGCAGCGTGGGGACAGGGCGCTACGAGCAGTACTTC	CSVGTGRYEQYF
.	.	TRBV6-1	TRBJ1-1	TGTGCCAGCAGTGAAGCGGTAGGGGCCGCTGAAGCTTTCTTT	CASSEAVGAAEAFF
.	few	TRBV11-3	TRBJ2-6	TGTGCCAGCAGCTTAGATCAGGGCGGTAGCTCTGGGGCCAACGTCCTGACTTTC	CASSLDQGGSSGANVLTF
.	.	TRBV15	TRBJ2-7	TGTGCCACCAGCCCGCAACAAAGGAGCGAGCAGTACTTC	CATSPQQRSEQYF
.	.	TRBV2	TRBJ2-7	TGTGCCAGCAGTGAAACCCCCTACGAGCAGTACTTC	CASSETPYEQYF
.	.	TRBV27	TRBJ1-4	TGTGCCAGCAGTTTATACCCGGCAGGGGAAAAACTGTTTTTT	CASSLYPAGEKLFF
TRBD2	.	TRBV28	TRBJ2-3	TGTGCCAGCATTTTAGGACTAGCGGACCGCACAGATACGCAGTATTTT	CASILGLADRTDTQYF
.	few	TRBV6-4	TRBJ1-2	TGTGCCAGCAGTGACTCGAGTAACGCTAACTATGGCTACACCTTC	CASSDSSNANYGYTF
.	.	TRBV9	TRBJ2-2	TGTGCCAGCAGCGCCCGGGGACAAGCGAACACCGGGGAGCTGTTTTTT	CASSARGQANTGELFF
.	.	TRBV29-1	TRBJ2-3	TGCAGCGCAAAGCGGAACACAGATACGCAGTATTTT	CSAKRNTDTQYF
TRBD1	.	TRBV11-3	TRBJ2-1	TGTGCCAGCAGCTTAGAACAGGGGGCCCCCTACAATGAGCAGTTCTTC	CASSLEQGAPYNEQFF
TRBD2	.	TRBV18	TRBJ2-2	TGTGCCAGCTGTAGCGGGACGAACACCGGGGAGCTGTTTTTT	CASCSGTNTGELFF